This entry describes one TCR beta chain. Antigen unknown. The data derive from a study of PD-1 blockade in classical Hodgkin lymphoma. Study-level points and caveats: CD4+ TCR diversity rose significantly by C4D1, and CD8+ TCR diversity did not.

V was clipped by 2 bases and J by 2 bases, with 11 bases between them. The CDR3 has 15 amino acids. Germline-derived CDR1 and CDR2 are LNHDA and SQIVND (reference sequence). Time point denoted: cycle 4 day 1 (C4D1), after 6 weeks of nivolumab. All patients experienced relapse after autologous stem cell transplantation, and brentuximab vedotin exposure was variable. Responses achieved at best were complete response, partial response or progressive disease. Produced via immunoSEQ multiplex PCR; TCRdb's table is partial and in-frame only. The sample carries fewer than 25,000 clones, approximately 79% recorded once.

The clonotype originates from a human donor with classical Hodgkin lymphoma. Sequences were derived from peripheral blood mononuclear cells (PBMCs), sampled before the fourth cycle of nivolumab. The chain has TRBV19 and TRBJ2-3; a possible D gene is TRBD1 (5 bases). CDR3 nucleotides: TGTGCCAGTAGTATACAGGGTGGGCACACAGATACGCAGTATTTT. Translation: CASSIQGGHTDTQYF.